A single T cell receptor beta chain is shown here with its context. Trimming shortened V by 2 bases and J by 0 bases, and 8 bases separated the two germline ends. The CDR3 is 15 amino acids. Germline CDR1 SGHTA, CDR2 FQGTGA. Primers: 60 V beta forward and 13 J beta reverse. TCRdb's table, derived via immunoSEQ multiplex PCR, lists solely in-frame clones and lacks some. This table holds around 96,000 clones, roughly three quarters found once. This sample was taken from a study of glioma-infiltrating T cells after dendritic cell vaccination. Study-level background: Between the early 2000s and the early 2010s, patients got autologous tumor lysate-pulsed dendritic cell vaccines. Monocyte-derived dendritic cells, cultured approximately 7 days with IL-4 and GM-CSF, were pulsed with autologous tumor lysate.

This receptor was taken from a human donor with glioblastoma. The sequenced sample was blood, obtained before dendritic cell vaccination. The J gene is TRBJ2-1, the V gene TRBV7-3; D uncertain. CDR3 protein: CASSLSPGSYNEQFF. The DNA of the CDR3 is TGTGCCAGCAGCTTATCTCCGGGCTCCTACAATGAGCAGTTCTTC.